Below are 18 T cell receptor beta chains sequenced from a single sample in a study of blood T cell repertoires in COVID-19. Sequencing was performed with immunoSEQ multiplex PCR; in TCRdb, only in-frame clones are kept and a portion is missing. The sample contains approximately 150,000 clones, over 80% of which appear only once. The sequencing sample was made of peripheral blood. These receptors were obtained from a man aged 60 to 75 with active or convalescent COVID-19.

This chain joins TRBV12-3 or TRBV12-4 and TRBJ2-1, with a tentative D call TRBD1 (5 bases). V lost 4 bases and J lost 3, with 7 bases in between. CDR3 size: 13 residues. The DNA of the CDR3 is TGTGCCAGCAGTTCGACAGTCTACAATGAGCAGTTCTTC. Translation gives CASSSTVYNEQFF.

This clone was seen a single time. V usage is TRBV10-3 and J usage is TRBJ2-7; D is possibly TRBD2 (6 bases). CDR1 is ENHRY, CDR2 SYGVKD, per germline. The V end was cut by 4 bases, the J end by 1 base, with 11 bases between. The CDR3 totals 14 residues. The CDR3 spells CAISGGERSYEQYF. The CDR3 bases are TGTGCCATCAGTGGCGGGGAACGATCCTACGAGCAGTACTTC.

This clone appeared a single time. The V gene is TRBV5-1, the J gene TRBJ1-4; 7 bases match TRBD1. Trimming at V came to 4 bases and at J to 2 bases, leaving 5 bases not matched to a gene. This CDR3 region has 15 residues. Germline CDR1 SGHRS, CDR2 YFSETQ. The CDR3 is CASSPTGSTNEKLFF. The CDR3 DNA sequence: TGCGCCAGCAGCCCGACAGGGTCCACTAATGAAAAACTGTTTTTT.

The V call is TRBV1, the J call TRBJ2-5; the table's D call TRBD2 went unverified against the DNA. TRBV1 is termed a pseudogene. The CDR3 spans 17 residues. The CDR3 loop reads CTSSQDQQREDQETQYF. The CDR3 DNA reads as TGCACCAGCAGCCAAGATCAACAGCGGGAGGACCAAGAGACCCAGTACTTC.

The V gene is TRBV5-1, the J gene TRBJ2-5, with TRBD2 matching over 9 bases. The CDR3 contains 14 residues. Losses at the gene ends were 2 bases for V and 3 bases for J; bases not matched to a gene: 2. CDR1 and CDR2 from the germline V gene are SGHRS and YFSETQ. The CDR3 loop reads CASSFVAGEETQYF. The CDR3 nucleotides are TGCGCCAGCAGCTTTGTAGCGGGAGAAGAGACCCAGTACTTC.

The CDR3 here is CAISASGPETQYF. The CDR3 nucleotides are TGTGCCATCAGTGCTAGCGGTCCGGAGACCCAGTACTTC. V gene TRBV10-3 combines with J gene TRBJ2-5; 7 bases match TRBD2. The junction had 4 bases not matched to a gene; V was cut back by 4 bases and J by 5 bases. Germline values: CDR1 ENHRY, CDR2 SYGVKD. CDR3 size: 13 residues.

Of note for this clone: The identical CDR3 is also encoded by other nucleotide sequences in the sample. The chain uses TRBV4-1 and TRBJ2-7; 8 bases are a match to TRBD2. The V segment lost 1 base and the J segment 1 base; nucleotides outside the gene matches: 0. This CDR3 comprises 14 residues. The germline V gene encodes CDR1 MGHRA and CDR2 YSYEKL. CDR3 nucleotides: TGCGCCAGCAGCCAAGCTAGCGGGTCCTACGAGCAGTACTTC. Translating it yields CASSQASGSYEQYF.

CDR3 in DNA: TGCGCCAGCAGCCAAGATTCAGGGGCCGCTTATAATTCACCCCTCCACTTT. Residues: CASSQDSGAAYNSPLHF. The rearrangement joins TRBV4-1 to TRBJ1-6; tentative D call: TRBD1 (6 bases). This CDR3 is 17 amino acids long. Trimming removed 0 bases at V and 4 bases at J, with 13 bases between. Per the germline V gene, CDR1 is MGHRA and CDR2 is YSYEKL.

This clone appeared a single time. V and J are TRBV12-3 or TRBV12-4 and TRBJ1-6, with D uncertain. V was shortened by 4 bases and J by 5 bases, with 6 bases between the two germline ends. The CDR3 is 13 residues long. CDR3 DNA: TGTGCCAGCAGTTCCCCAGATAATTCACCCCTCCACTTT. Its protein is CASSSPDNSPLHF.

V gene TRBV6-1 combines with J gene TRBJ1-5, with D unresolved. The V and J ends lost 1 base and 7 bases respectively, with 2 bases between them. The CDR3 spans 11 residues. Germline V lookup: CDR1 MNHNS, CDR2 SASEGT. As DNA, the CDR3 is TGTGCCAGCAGTGAAGTACAGCCCCAGCATTTT. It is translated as CASSEVQPQHF.

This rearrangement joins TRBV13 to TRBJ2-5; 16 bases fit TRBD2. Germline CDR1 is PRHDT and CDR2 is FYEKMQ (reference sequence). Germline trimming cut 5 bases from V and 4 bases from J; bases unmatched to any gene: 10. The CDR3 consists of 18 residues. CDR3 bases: TGTGCCAGCAGCCCTGGGACTAGCGGGAGGGCAAGGAGAGAGACCCAGTACTTC. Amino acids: CASSPGTSGRARRETQYF.

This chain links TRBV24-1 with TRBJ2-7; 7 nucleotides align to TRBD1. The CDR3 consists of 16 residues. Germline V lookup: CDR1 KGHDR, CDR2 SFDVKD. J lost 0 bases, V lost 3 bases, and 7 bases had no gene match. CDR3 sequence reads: CATSDQTGPYSYEQYF. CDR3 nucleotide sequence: TGTGCCACCAGTGATCAGACAGGGCCCTACTCCTACGAGCAGTACTTC.

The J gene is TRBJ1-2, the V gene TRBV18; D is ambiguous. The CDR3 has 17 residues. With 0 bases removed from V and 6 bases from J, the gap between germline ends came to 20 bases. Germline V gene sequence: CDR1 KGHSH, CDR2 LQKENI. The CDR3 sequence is CASSPPSIRVGKDGYTF. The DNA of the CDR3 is TGTGCCAGCTCACCACCATCAATCCGCGTCGGGAAGGATGGCTACACCTTC.

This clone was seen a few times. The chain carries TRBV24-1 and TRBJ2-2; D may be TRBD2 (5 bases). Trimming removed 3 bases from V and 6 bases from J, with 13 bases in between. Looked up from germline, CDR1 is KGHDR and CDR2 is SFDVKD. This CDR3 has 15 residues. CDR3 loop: CATSDVTRSSGELFF. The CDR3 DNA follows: TGTGCCACCAGTGATGTTACTAGATCCTCCGGGGAGCTGTTTTTT.

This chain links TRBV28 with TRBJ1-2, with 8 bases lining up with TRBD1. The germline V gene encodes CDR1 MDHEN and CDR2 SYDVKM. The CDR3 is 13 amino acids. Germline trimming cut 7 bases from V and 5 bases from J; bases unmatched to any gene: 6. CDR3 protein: CASNSGQAYGYTF. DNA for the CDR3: TGTGCCAGCAACTCGGGACAGGCTTATGGCTACACCTTC.

The CDR3: CASSFGGRPDYNEQFF. CDR3 in DNA: TGTGCCAGCAGTTTCGGGGGGCGACCGGACTACAATGAGCAGTTCTTC. The rearrangement joins TRBV27 to TRBJ2-1; a possible D gene is TRBD2 (7 bases). The CDR3 consists of 16 residues. The V end was cut by 3 bases, the J end by 3 bases, with 15 bases between. Germline V lookup: CDR1 MNHEY, CDR2 SMNVEV (reference sequence).

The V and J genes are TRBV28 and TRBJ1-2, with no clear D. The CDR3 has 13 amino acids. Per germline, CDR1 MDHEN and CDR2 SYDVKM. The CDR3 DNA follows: TGTGCTAGCCTCTACGGAGCTAACTATGGCTACACCTTC. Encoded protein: CASLYGANYGYTF.

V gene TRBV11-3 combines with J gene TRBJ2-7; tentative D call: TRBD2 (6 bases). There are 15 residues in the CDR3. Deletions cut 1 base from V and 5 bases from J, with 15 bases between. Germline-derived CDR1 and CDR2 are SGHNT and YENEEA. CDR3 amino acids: CASSLGRGGNDEQYF. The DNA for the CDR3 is TGTGCCAGCAGCTTAGGTCGAGGAGGGAACGACGAGCAGTACTTC.